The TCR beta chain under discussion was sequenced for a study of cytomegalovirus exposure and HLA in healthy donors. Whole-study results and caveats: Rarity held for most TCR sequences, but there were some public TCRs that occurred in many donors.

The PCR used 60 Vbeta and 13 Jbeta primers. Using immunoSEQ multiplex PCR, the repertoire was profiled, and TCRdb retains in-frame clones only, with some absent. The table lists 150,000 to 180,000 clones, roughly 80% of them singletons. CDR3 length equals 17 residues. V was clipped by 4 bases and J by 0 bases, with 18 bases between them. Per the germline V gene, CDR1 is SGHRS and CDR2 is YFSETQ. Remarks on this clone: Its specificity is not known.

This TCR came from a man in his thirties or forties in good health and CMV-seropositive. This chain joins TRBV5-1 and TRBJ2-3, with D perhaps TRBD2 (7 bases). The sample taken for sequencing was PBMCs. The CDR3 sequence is CASSPREGDTSTDTQYF. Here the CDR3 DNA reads TGCGCCAGCAGCCCAAGGGAGGGGGACACTAGCACAGATACGCAGTATTTT.